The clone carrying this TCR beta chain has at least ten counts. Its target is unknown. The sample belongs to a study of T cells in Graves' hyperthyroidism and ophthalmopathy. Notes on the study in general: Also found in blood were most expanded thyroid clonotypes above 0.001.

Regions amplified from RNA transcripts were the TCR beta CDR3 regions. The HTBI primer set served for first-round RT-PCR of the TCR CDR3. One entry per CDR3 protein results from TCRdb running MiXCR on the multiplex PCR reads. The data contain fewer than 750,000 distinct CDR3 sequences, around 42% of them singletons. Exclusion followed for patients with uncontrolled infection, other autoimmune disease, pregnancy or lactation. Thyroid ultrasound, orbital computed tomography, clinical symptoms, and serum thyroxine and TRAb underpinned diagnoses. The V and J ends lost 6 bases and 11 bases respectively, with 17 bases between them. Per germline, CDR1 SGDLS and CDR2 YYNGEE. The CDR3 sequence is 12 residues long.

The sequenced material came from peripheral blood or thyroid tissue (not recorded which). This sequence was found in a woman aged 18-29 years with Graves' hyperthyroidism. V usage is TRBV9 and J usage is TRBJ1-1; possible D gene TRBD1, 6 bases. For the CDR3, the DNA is TGTGCCAGCACCCCAGGGGAGGGGTGGGCTTTCTTT. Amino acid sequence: CASTPGEGWAFF.